This record looks at one TCR beta chain sequence and its context. This record comes from a study of blood T cell repertoires in COVID-19. Study overall: COVID-19 samples, acute and convalescent, were from the United States, Italy and Spain. PBMCs, B-cell-depleted T cells, or T cells provided the cDNA or gDNA that made up the material.

Clones were read by immunoSEQ multiplex PCR, and TCRdb kept only the in-frame ones, dropping some. The sample yields some 170,000 clones, around four fifths seen once. V shed 4 bases and J shed 6 bases, with 10 bases lying between them. Germline V lookup: CDR1 ENHRY, CDR2 SYGVKD. The CDR3 extends over 12 amino acids. The rearrangement joins TRBV10-3 to TRBJ2-7; D is unresolved. Sequencing used peripheral blood. The source of this sequence is an elderly woman with active or convalescent COVID-19. The chain's CDR3 is CAISGDTPEQYF. The CDR3 DNA is TGTGCCATCAGTGGAGACACCCCCGAGCAGTACTTC.